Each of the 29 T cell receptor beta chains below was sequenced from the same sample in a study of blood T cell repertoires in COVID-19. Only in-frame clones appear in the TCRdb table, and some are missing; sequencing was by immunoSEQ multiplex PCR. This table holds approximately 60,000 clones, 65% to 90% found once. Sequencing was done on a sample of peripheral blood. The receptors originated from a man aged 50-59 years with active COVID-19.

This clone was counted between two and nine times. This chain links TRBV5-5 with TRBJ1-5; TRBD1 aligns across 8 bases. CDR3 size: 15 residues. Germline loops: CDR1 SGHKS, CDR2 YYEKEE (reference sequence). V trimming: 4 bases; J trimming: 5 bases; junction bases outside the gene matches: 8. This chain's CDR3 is CASSRTGGYDQPQHF. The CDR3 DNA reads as TGTGCCAGCAGCCGAACAGGGGGTTATGATCAGCCCCAGCATTTT. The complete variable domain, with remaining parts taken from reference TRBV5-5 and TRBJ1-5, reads DAGVTQSPTHLIKTRGQQVTLRCSPISGHKSVSWYQQVLGQGPQFIFQYYEKEERGRGNFPDRFSARQFPNYSSELNVNALLLGDSALYLCASSRTGGYDQPQHFGDGTRLSIL.

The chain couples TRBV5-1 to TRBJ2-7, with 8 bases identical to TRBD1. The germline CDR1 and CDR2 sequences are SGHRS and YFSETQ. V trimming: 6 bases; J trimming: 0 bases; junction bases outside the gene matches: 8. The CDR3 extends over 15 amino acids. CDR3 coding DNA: TGCGCCAGCACCAGGGGGCCCAGTTCCTCCTACGAGCAGTACTTC. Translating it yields CASTRGPSSSYEQYF.

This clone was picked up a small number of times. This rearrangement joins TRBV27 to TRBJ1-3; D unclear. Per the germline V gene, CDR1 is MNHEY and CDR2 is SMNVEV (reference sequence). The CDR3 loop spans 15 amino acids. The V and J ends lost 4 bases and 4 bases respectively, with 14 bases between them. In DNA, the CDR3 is TGTGCCAGCAGTTCCCAATCCGGAGCAGGAAACACCATATATTTT. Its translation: CASSSQSGAGNTIYF.

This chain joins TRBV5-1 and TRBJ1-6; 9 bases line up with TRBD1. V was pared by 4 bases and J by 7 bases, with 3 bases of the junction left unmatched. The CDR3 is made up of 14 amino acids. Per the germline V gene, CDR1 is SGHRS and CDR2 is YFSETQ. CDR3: CASSAGQGNSPLHF. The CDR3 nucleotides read TGCGCCAGCAGCGCAGGACAGGGGAATTCACCCCTCCACTTT.

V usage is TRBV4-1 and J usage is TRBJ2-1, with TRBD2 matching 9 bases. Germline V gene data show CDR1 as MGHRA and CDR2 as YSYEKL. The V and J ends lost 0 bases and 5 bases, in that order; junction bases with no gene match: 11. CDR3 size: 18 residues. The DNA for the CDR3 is TGCGCCAGCAGCCAAGAGGCATGGCTAGCGGGGAAAAACAATGAGCAGTTCTTC. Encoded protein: CASSQEAWLAGKNNEQFF.

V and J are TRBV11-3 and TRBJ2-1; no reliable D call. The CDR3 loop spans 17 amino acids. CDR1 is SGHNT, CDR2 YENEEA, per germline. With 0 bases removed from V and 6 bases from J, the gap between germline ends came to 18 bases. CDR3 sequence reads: CASSLDRTRTPPNEQFF. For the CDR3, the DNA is TGTGCCAGCAGCTTAGATCGAACCAGAACCCCTCCCAATGAGCAGTTCTTC.

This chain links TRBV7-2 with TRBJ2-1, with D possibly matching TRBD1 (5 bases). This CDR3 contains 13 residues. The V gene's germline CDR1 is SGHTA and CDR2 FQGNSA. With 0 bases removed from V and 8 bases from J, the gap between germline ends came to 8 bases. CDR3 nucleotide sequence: TGTGCCAGCAGCTTAGCGCAGGGCGATGAGCAGTTCTTC. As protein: CASSLAQGDEQFF.

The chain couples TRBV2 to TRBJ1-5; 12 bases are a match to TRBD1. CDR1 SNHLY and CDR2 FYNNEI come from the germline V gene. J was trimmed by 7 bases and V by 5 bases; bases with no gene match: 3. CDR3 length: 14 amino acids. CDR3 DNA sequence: TGTGCCAGCAGTCCGGGACAGGGGGCGCAGCCCCAGCATTTT. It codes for CASSPGQGAQPQHF.

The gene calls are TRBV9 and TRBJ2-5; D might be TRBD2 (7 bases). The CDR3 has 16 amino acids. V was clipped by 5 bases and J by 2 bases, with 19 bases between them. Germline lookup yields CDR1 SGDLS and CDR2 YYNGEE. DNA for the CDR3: TGTGCCAGCAGTGGGGGCGGGGGAAACCCTCAAGAGACCCAGTACTTC. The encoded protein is CASSGGGGNPQETQYF.

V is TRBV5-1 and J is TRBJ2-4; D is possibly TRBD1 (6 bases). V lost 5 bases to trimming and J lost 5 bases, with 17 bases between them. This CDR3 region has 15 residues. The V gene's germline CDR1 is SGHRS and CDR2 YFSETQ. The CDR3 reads CASRGAGANENIQYF. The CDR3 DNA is TGCGCCAGCAGGGGGGCAGGGGCGAATGAAAACATTCAGTACTTC. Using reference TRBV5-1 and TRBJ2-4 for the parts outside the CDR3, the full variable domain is KAGVTQTPRYLIKTRGQQVTLSCSPISGHRSVSWYQQTPGQGLQFLFEYFSETQRNKGNFPGRFSGRQFSNSRSEMNVSTLELGDSALYLCASRGAGANENIQYFGAGTRLSVL.

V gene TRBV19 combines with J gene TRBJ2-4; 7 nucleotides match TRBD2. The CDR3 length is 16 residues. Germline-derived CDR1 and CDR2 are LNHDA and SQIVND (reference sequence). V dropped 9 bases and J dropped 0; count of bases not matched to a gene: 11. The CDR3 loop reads CASDQGRGTAKNIQYF. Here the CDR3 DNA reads TGTGCCAGCGACCAAGGGCGGGGGACAGCCAAAAACATTCAGTACTTC.

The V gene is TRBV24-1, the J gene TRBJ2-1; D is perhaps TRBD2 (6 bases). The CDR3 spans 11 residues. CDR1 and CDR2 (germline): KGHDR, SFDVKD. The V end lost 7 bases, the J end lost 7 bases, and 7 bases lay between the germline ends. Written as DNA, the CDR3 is TGTGCCACCAGGGAGGGGAATGAGCAGTTCTTC. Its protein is CATREGNEQFF.

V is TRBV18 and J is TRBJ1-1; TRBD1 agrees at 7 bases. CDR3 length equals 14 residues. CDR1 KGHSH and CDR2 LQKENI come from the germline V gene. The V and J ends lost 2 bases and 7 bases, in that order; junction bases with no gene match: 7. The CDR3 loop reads CASSPEGAGYEAFF. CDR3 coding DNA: TGTGCCAGCTCACCAGAGGGGGCGGGGTATGAAGCTTTCTTT.

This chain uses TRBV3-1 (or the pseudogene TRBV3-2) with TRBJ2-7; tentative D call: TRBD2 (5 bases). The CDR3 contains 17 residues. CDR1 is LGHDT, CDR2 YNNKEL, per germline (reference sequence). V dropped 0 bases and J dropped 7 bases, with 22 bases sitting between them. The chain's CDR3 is CASSQDYKTTLKYEQYF. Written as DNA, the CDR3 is TGTGCCAGCAGCCAAGACTATAAGACTACCCTTAAGTATGAGCAGTACTTC.

CDR3 nucleotide sequence: TGTGCCAGCAGCGTACGACAGCGGGGGAACACCGGGGAGCTGTTTTTT. This codes for CASSVRQRGNTGELFF. The chain joins TRBV9 to TRBJ2-2, with 7 bases identical to TRBD2. Germline lookup yields CDR1 SGDLS and CDR2 YYNGEE. The CDR3 contains 16 residues. V shed 1 base and J 1 base; nucleotides not matched to a gene: 4.

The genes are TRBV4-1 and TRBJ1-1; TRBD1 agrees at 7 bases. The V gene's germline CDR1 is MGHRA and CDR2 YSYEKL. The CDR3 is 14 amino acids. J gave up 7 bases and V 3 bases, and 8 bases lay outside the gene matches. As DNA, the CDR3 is TGCGCCAGCAGCCACCGAACCGGACAGGATGAAGCTTTCTTT. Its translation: CASSHRTGQDEAFF.

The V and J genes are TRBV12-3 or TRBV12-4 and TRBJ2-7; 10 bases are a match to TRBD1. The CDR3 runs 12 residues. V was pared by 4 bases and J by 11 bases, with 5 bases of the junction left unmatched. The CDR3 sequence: CASSWTGGPEYF. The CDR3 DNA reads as TGTGCCAGCAGTTGGACAGGGGGTCCAGAGTACTTC.

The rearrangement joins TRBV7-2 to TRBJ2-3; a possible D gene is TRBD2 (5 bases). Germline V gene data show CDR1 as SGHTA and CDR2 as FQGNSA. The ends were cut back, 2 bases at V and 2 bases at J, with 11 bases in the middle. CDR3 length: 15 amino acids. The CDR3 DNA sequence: TGTGCCAGCAGCTTAAATGGACTGCTCACAGATACGCAGTATTTT. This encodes CASSLNGLLTDTQYF.

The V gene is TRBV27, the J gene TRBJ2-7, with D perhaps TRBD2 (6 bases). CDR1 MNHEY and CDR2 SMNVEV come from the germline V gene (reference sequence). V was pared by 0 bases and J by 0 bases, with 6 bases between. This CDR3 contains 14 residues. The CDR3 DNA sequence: TGTGCCAGCAGTTTATCGGGGGGCTCCTACGAGCAGTACTTC. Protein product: CASSLSGGSYEQYF.

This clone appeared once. This chain's CDR3 is CASSLGYDRVGEQYF. The DNA for the CDR3 is TGCGCCAGCAGCTTGGGGTATGACAGGGTGGGCGAGCAGTACTTC. The J gene is TRBJ2-7, the V gene TRBV5-1; TRBD1 matches 7 bases. In germline, CDR1 is SGHRS, CDR2 YFSETQ. V lost 0 bases and J lost 6; bases outside the gene matches: 9. The CDR3 runs 15 residues.

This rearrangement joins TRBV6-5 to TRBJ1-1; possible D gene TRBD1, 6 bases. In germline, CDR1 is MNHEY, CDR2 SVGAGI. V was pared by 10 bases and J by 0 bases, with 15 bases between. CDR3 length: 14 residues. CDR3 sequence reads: CATWGGALNTEAFF. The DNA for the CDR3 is TGTGCCACCTGGGGGGGCGCCCTGAACACTGAAGCTTTCTTT.

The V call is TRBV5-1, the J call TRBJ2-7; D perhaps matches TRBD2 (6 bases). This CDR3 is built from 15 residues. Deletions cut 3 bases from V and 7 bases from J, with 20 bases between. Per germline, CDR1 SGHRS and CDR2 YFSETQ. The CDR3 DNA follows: TGCGCCAGCAGCTCGACGGGAGATCCCCTGGGGGAGCAGTACTTC. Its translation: CASSSTGDPLGEQYF.

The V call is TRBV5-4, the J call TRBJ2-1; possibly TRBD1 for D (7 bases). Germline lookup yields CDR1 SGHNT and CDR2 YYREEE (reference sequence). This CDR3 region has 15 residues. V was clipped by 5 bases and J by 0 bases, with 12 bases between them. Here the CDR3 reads CASRAGQLSYNEQFF. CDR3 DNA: TGTGCCAGCAGGGCGGGACAGCTCTCCTACAATGAGCAGTTCTTC.

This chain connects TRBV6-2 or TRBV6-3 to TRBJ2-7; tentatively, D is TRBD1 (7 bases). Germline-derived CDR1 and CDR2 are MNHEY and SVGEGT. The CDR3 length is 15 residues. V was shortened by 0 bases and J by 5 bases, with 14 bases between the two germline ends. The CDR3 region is CASSYSGQGEDEQYF. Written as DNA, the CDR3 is TGTGCCAGCAGTTACTCGGGTCAGGGGGAGGACGAGCAGTACTTC.

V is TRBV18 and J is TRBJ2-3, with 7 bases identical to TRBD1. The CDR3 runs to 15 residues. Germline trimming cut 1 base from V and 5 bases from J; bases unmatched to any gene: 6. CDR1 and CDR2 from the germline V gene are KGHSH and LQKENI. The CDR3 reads CASSPQGAGGDTQYF. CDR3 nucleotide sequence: TGTGCCAGCTCACCACAGGGGGCCGGTGGAGATACGCAGTATTTT.

The CDR3 DNA reads as TGCGCCAGCAGCTCCACGGACAGGGTTTTGGGCGAGCAGTACTTC. Translated: CASSSTDRVLGEQYF. This chain links TRBV5-1 with TRBJ2-7; 8 nucleotides match TRBD1. J lost 6 bases, V lost 3 bases, and 11 bases had no gene match. CDR1 is SGHRS and CDR2 is YFSETQ in the germline V gene. The CDR3 length is 15 residues.

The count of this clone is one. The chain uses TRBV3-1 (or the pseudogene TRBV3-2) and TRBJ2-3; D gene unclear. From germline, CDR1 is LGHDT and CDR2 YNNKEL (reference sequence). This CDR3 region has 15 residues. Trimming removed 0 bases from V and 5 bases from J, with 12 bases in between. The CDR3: CASSQDFWSKDTQYF. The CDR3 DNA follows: TGTGCCAGCAGCCAAGATTTTTGGTCTAAAGATACGCAGTATTTT.

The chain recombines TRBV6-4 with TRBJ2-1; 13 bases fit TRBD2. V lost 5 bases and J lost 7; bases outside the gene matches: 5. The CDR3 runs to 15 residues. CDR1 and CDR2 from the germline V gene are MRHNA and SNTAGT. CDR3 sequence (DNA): TGTGCCAGCAGTCCTGGGACTAGCGGGGCTAATGAGCAGTTCTTC. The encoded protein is CASSPGTSGANEQFF.

The CDR3 sequence: CAISESTGTGGADTQYF. The DNA for the CDR3 is TGTGCCATCAGTGAGTCGACTGGGACAGGGGGCGCAGATACGCAGTATTTT. The chain recombines TRBV10-3 with TRBJ2-3; TRBD1 agrees at 12 bases. The CDR3 contains 17 residues. V was pared by 0 bases and J by 4 bases, with 5 bases of the junction left unmatched. CDR1 is ENHRY and CDR2 is SYGVKD in the germline V gene.